This T cell receptor beta chain originates from a study of blood T cell repertoires in COVID-19. Study details: The United States, Italy and Spain supplied acute and convalescent COVID-19 samples. T cells, B-cell-depleted T cells, or PBMCs provided the cDNA or gDNA that served as material.

This CDR3 contains 14 residues. V was cut by 1 base and J by 0 bases, with 6 bases left in between. Germline CDR1 is LGHNA and CDR2 is YSLEER. Original processing notes: Reference gene primer amplification gave estimated nucleated cell counts. Clones were read by immunoSEQ multiplex PCR, and TCRdb kept only the in-frame ones, dropping some. V, J and clone size are taken as reported in that table, and D and trimming were inferred from the DNA itself. The table has about 190,000 clones, around 85% seen once. Sequencing used peripheral blood. V usage is TRBV4-3 and J usage is TRBJ1-1; D remains unclear. The TCR comes from a man in his fifties who had recovered from COVID-19. CDR3 nucleotide sequence: TGCGCCAGCAGCCAAGGCGATATGAACACTGAAGCTTTCTTT. It translates to CASSQGDMNTEAFF.